These T cell receptor beta chains were read from a single sample in a study of radiotherapy plus CTLA-4 blockade in lung cancer. The method was immunoSEQ multiplex PCR; TCRdb's version includes in-frame clones alone and lacks a portion of them. Of some 43,000 clones listed, 75% to 85% are singletons. Sample: peripheral blood, taken from a patient treated with radiotherapy plus ipilimumab. The receptors here all came from a human donor with non-small cell lung cancer who had stable disease on radiotherapy plus ipilimumab. The conserved cysteine and the conserved F or W are not part of the CDR3 here. The order of the fields is J gene, V gene, CDR3 protein.

TRBJ2-7	TRBV11-3	ASSLGGSSYEQY
TRBJ1-1	TRBV7-9	ASSLTGSTEAF
TRBJ2-7	TRBV6-5	ASSPGSYYEQY
TRBJ2-7	TRBV11-2	ASSSSGSSYEQY
TRBJ2-2	TRBV19	ASSTGQGRSNTGELF
TRBJ2-7	TRBV2	ASKELAGLEQY
TRBJ1-1	TRBV5-5	ASSYLDRDTEAF
TRBJ1-1	TRBV9	ASSFSGQLNTEAF
TRBJ2-5	TRBV7-9	ASSLTVGVGKETQY
TRBJ2-1	TRBV12-5	ASGPWDSSYNEQF
TRBJ1-2	TRBV5-5	ASSRTGDPNYGYT
TRBJ1-2	TRBV27	ASSFTPDRGYT
TRBJ1-3	TRBV11-2	ASSPRAHNSGNTIY
TRBJ1-4	TRBV28	ASRNPNRAATNEKLF
TRBJ2-7	TRBV4-3	ASSQIAGGQPGNEQY
TRBJ1-1	TRBV29-1	SVATGMVTEAF
TRBJ2-7	TRBV14	ASSPNSLGYEQY
TRBJ1-1	TRBV4-1	ASSQGTRGNTEAF
TRBJ1-1	TRBV27	ASSPIPGSEAF
TRBJ1-1	TRBV28	ASSPAGRMRNTGAF
TRBJ2-2	TRBV27	ASNTYGRGSGELF
TRBJ2-5	TRBV5-1	ASSPLSGYEQY
TRBJ2-7	TRBV6-4	AYSIDSNYEQY
TRBJ1-3	TRBV7-2	ASSPTGGAGNTIY
TRBJ2-1	TRBV13	ASSLGLGVAGDYNEQF
TRBJ2-6	TRBV23-1	ASSQSEASGTDSGANVLT
TRBJ2-7	TRBV6-5	ASSYSTGARSYEQY
TRBJ2-1	TRBV7-2	ASSWTVINEQF
TRBJ2-3	TRBV11-3	ASSLQREEYTQY
TRBJ2-7	TRBV5-1	ASSYGTPREQY
TRBJ2-3	TRBV7-2	ASSSGQTDTQY
TRBJ2-7	TRBV6-1	ASSEAGGGVVYEQY
TRBJ2-1	TRBV19	ASRNTADVDYNEQF
TRBJ1-3	TRBV11-3	ASSLAGTGNTIY
TRBJ2-7	TRBV27	ASSPGGSGDEQY
TRBJ2-3	TRBV2	ASSEEEERSTDTQY
TRBJ2-5	TRBV29-1	SAEPLGGGQETQY
TRBJ2-7	TRBV19	ASSQQGAISYEQY
TRBJ2-2	TRBV4-1	ASSQDQGLAGKNTGELF
TRBJ2-3	TRBV20-1	SELLTDTQY
TRBJ1-1	TRBV7-3	ASSPGGAGGRVTEAF
TRBJ1-4	TRBV5-5	ASSSATGVGEKLF
TRBJ2-5	TRBV9	ASSVAAGGRQETQY
TRBJ2-7	TRBV4-2	ASSQAGTSDYEQY
TRBJ2-5	TRBV11-3	ASSQQGLETQY
TRBJ2-2	TRBV7-3	ASSPPGQTTGELF
TRBJ2-3	TRBV5-1	ASRRGQLTDTQY
TRBJ2-7	TRBV10-3	AIRRTGGRNEQY
TRBJ1-1	TRBV2	ASSADRVAF
TRBJ2-1	TRBV9	ASSAGGQGSYNEQF
TRBJ1-3	TRBV6-5	ASRPRGSGNTIY